This TCR beta chain appears in the sequencing data of a study of beta chain features in type 1 diabetes. Comments on this clone: Its target is unknown.

Germline V gives CDR1 SNHLY, CDR2 FYNNEI. The ends were cut back, 4 bases at V and 0 bases at J, with 7 bases in the middle. CDR3 length: 14 residues. Sorted populations were all over 95% pure. Study-wide findings and caveats: Compared to healthy donors, patients appeared to have naive, central memory and Treg TCRB repertoires that were more alike. Any role of HLA type in TCRB rearrangement remained unresolved here. PCR might show a preference for shorter templates, equally across patients and controls.

Isolated RNA was reverse transcribed in full, so expressed TCRB transcripts were sequenced. Sequencing was performed with immunoSEQ multiplex PCR; in TCRdb, only in-frame clones are kept and a portion is missing. The sample carries some 270,000 clones, over 12% recorded once. The chain combines TRBV2 with TRBJ1-3, with D hard to call. The sequence was collected from a middle-aged woman in good health. The sequencing input was naive CD4+ T cells from blood. The CDR3 loop is CASSVLRSGNTIYF. The CDR3 bases are TGTGCCAGCAGTGTCCTCCGCTCTGGAAACACCATATATTTT.